These T cell receptor beta chains were read from a single sample in a study of resident and recirculating memory T cells in vitiligo. Data came from immunoSEQ multiplex PCR; TCRdb stores just in-frame clones and leaves some out. The data hold 70,000 to 75,000 clones, with approximately 91% observed a single time. The material sequenced was blood. The receptors here all came from a male donor with vitiligo. Each CDR3 is given with its conserved first and last residue. The order of the fields is J gene, clone size, V gene, D gene, CDR3 length, CDR3 protein, CDR3 DNA. The D gene is left open where the match is weak. Only part of the rows carry a size: once, few, many, or a class if the clone is expanded.

TRBJ2-7,NA,TRBV2,TRBD2,13,CASEVRRGYEQYF,TGTGCCAGCGAAGTTCGGCGGGGGTACGAGCAGTACTTC
TRBJ2-7,NA,TRBV2,NA,14,CASSGPGLSYEQYF,TGTGCCAGCAGTGGTCCAGGACTATCCTACGAGCAGTACTTC
TRBJ2-5,NA,TRBV5-4,NA,13,CASSLRGEETQYF,TGTGCCAGCAGCCTCAGGGGGGAAGAGACCCAGTACTTC
TRBJ1-1,NA,TRBV6-5,NA,15,CASSYGGQPNTEAFF,TGTGCCAGCAGTTACGGAGGGCAACCGAACACTGAAGCTTTCTTT
TRBJ1-3,NA,TRBV7-6,TRBD1,15,CASSLWTGTGNTIYF,TGTGCCAGCAGCTTATGGACAGGGACTGGAAACACCATATATTTT
TRBJ1-1,NA,TRBV7-3,TRBD1,16,CASSLNSGGIDTEAFF,TGTGCCAGCAGCTTAAATTCAGGGGGCATAGACACTGAAGCTTTCTTT
TRBJ2-2,NA,TRBV5-1,NA,14,CASSLGTNTGELFF,TGCGCCAGCAGCTTGGGTACGAACACCGGGGAGCTGTTTTTT
TRBJ2-5,NA,TRBV7-2,TRBD2,15,CASTRTSGGVETQYF,TGTGCCAGCACCCGGACTAGCGGGGGCGTCGAGACCCAGTACTTC
TRBJ1-2,NA,TRBV28,NA,13,CASSLAPGRGYTF,TGTGCCAGCAGTCTAGCTCCCGGCCGAGGCTACACCTTC
TRBJ2-3,NA,TRBV7-6,NA,18,CASSLEVSVGATLDTQYF,TGTGCCAGCAGCTTAGAGGTGTCTGTGGGGGCCACACTTGATACGCAGTATTTT
TRBJ2-7,NA,TRBV4-1,NA,15,CASSQDRTSFYEQYF,TGCGCCAGCAGCCAAGACAGGACTTCTTTCTACGAGCAGTACTTC
TRBJ1-5,NA,TRBV6-1,NA,15,CASAPNSILDQPQHF,TGTGCCAGCGCTCCTAACAGTATCCTCGATCAGCCCCAGCATTTT
TRBJ2-7,NA,TRBV6-1,NA,13,CASSHGGTYEQYF,TGTGCCAGCTCCCACGGGGGAACCTACGAGCAGTACTTC
TRBJ1-6,once,TRBV4-3,TRBD1,15,CASSQGTGFNSPLHF,TGCGCCAGCAGCCAAGGGACAGGCTTCAATTCACCCCTCCACTTT
TRBJ1-4,NA,TRBV4-3,NA,17,CASSQVPNQGNNEKLFF,TGCGCCAGCAGCCAAGTCCCCAACCAGGGCAATAATGAAAAACTGTTTTTT
TRBJ1-1,NA,TRBV6-5,NA,14,CASSYSPGETEAFF,TGTGCCAGCAGTTACTCGCCAGGCGAGACTGAAGCTTTCTTT
TRBJ1-1,few,TRBV30,NA,10,CAWSVHEAFF,TGTGCCTGGAGTGTACATGAAGCTTTCTTT
TRBJ1-1,NA,TRBV19,NA,15,CASSLETYRNTEAFF,TGTGCCAGTAGTCTTGAGACATACCGAAACACTGAAGCTTTCTTT
TRBJ2-7,NA,TRBV5-1,TRBD2,15,CASSAAGGAYNEQYF,TGCGCCAGCAGCGCGGCGGGGGGAGCTTACAACGAGCAGTACTTC
TRBJ1-1,NA,TRBV9,NA,16,CASSVGGGGMGTEAFF,TGTGCCAGCAGCGTAGGGGGAGGAGGTATGGGCACTGAAGCTTTCTTT
TRBJ1-1,NA,TRBV5-1,NA,13,CASSEGSNTEAFF,TGCGCCAGCAGCGAGGGATCGAACACTGAAGCTTTCTTT
TRBJ2-7,NA,TRBV10-3,TRBD1,14,CAISESRTGYEQYF,TGTGCCATCAGTGAGTCGCGGACAGGCTACGAGCAGTACTTC
TRBJ1-5,NA,TRBV30,NA,13,CAWSFGADQPQHF,TGTGCCTGGAGTTTTGGGGCGGACCAGCCCCAGCATTTT
TRBJ2-3,NA,TRBV19,TRBD1,13,CASSITGVDTQYF,TGTGCCAGTAGTATCACAGGGGTAGATACGCAGTATTTT
TRBJ2-1,NA,TRBV7-2,TRBD1,15,CASSYATGVGNEQFF,TGTGCCAGCAGCTATGCAACAGGGGTTGGGAATGAGCAGTTCTTC
TRBJ2-2,NA,TRBV4-3,TRBD2,19,CASSQSLGAGTTRTGELFF,TGCGCCAGCAGCCAGTCTCTTGGGGCCGGGACTACGCGCACCGGGGAGCTGTTTTTT
TRBJ2-7,NA,TRBV2,TRBD1,15,CASSGGQGIVHEQYF,TGTGCCAGCAGTGGGGGACAGGGGATAGTCCACGAGCAGTACTTC
TRBJ2-7,NA,TRBV13,TRBD2,15,CASSSGERGAYEQYF,TGTGCCAGCAGCTCCGGGGAGCGGGGAGCCTACGAGCAGTACTTC
TRBJ1-2,NA,TRBV6-4,NA,17,CASSGPNAPSLIYGYTF,TGTGCCAGCAGTGGCCCGAATGCTCCGTCACTGATCTATGGCTACACCTTC
TRBJ2-2,NA,TRBV10-3,TRBD2,17,CAISVLAGGANTGELFF,TGTGCCATCAGTGTATTAGCGGGGGGAGCGAACACCGGGGAGCTGTTTTTT
TRBJ2-7,NA,TRBV5-6,TRBD2,14,CASSGRGGSYEQYF,TGTGCCAGCAGCGGGCGGGGGGGCTCCTACGAGCAGTACTTC
TRBJ1-1,NA,TRBV28,TRBD1,13,CASSPAPGGEAFF,TGTGCCAGCAGCCCTGCGCCAGGGGGTGAAGCTTTCTTT
TRBJ1-6,NA,TRBV27,NA,12,CASSGSNSPLHF,TGTGCCAGCAGTGGCAGTAATTCACCCCTCCACTTT
TRBJ2-7,NA,TRBV28,NA,14,CASSSLDTPYEQYF,TGTGCCAGCAGTTCCCTCGACACCCCCTACGAGCAGTACTTC
TRBJ2-7,NA,TRBV6-5,NA,14,CASSQRQFSYEQYF,TGTGCCAGCAGTCAAAGACAGTTCTCCTACGAGCAGTACTTC